This TCR beta chain is drawn from a study of OX40 agonist ivuxolimab in advanced cancers. General observations from the study: There was clonal expansion of CD4+ and CD8+ blood T cells by week 6 at 0.1 to 3.0 mg/kg.

With regard to this clone: Its antigen is undetermined.

Patients who had autoimmune disease history or got systemic immunosuppression were left out. Only in-frame clones appear in the TCRdb table, and some are missing; sequencing was by immunoSEQ multiplex PCR. The sample consists of around 62,000 clones, around 86% of them appearing once. CDR1 and CDR2 (germline): MNHEY, SMNVEV (reference sequence). The CDR3 consists of 14 residues. Trimming pared 5 bases from V and 4 bases from J, leaving 14 bases between. The chain links TRBV27 to TRBJ1-2; tentatively, D is TRBD1 (6 bases). Specimen: CD4+ or CD8+ T cells sorted from blood, collected in a trial of the OX40 agonist ivuxolimab. This sequence was found in an adult with an advanced solid tumor such as melanoma, head and neck, liver or kidney cancer. The CDR3 here is CASSPKGGSYGYTF. The CDR3 DNA is TGTGCCAGCAGTCCCAAAGGGGGTAGCTATGGCTACACCTTC.